The clone carrying this T cell receptor beta chain was counted only a few times. This sample is drawn from a study of blood T cells in healthy people across ages. V lost 2 bases to trimming and J lost 0 bases, with 9 bases between them. Germline loops: CDR1 SGHTA, CDR2 FQGTGA. The CDR3 is 15 residues long. A sample-barcoded 5' primer and a J-beta primer mix were used in a second PCR of roughly 6 to 11 cycles. Each sample yielded at least 3 million CDR3-containing paired-end reads. TCRdb processed the 5' RACE reads anew with MiXCR; each CDR3 protein has one entry. The top ten clones hold roughly a tenth of a sample with some 890,000 distinct CDR3 sequences, 25% to 30% of them seen once. These data were also filed under a second study, of T cells of mothers and their children.

Source material: blood. This sequence was found in a middle-aged woman in good health. The chain has TRBV7-3 and TRBJ2-3, with D perhaps matching TRBD1 (5 bases). The CDR3, as DNA: TGTGCCAGCAGCTTATCAGGACAAAGCACAGATACGCAGTATTTT. Translation gives CASSLSGQSTDTQYF.